These T cell receptor beta chains were read from a single sample in a study of blood T cells in healthy people across ages. MiXCR, run by TCRdb on the 5' RACE reads, gives a single entry per CDR3 protein. Of 700,000 to 800,000 distinct CDR3 sequences listed, roughly 41% are singletons. Sequenced input: blood. The origin of the receptors is a woman aged 55-70 years in good health. Both conserved end residues are trimmed from each CDR3. The order of the fields is J gene, V gene, D gene, CDR3 protein. A D gene is named only where the DNA matches it firmly.

>TRBJ2-1|TRBV12-3/TRBV12-4|.
ASSLTADNEQF
>TRBJ1-1|TRBV19|.
ASSTYRENTEAF
>TRBJ2-7|TRBV27|TRBD2
ASSSGTSGDGEQY
>TRBJ1-2|TRBV7-9|TRBD1
ASSRETGAYRYGYT
>TRBJ2-5|TRBV18|.
ASARQDRETQY
>TRBJ1-4|TRBV12-3/TRBV12-4|TRBD1
ASTRTGEKLF
>TRBJ2-1|TRBV4-1|.
ASSQGSDSYFNEQF
>TRBJ2-3|TRBV7-8|.
ASSLTGRDTQY
>TRBJ2-1|TRBV24-1|TRBD1
ATRGQGPYNEQF
>TRBJ2-7|TRBV20-1|TRBD1
SAISLEGAPYEQY
>TRBJ1-4|TRBV6-6|.
ASSRGQVELF
>TRBJ2-1|TRBV29-1|TRBD2
SVEGGVSGNYNEQF
>TRBJ1-2|TRBV12-3/TRBV12-4|.
ASSPFGTKCGYT
>TRBJ1-2|TRBV27|.
ASSFGGQDGYT
>TRBJ2-7|TRBV5-1|.
ASSRVLGRLTYEQY
>TRBJ2-5|TRBV7-6|.
ASSFQIQETQY
>TRBJ1-1|TRBV29-1|TRBD1
SVDRGGTEAF
>TRBJ2-7|TRBV6-5|.
ASSYSGAAKSYEQY
>TRBJ2-2|TRBV4-1|.
ASSQDFRGELF
>TRBJ2-3|TRBV2|TRBD2
ASSEGTSGRLGLDTQY
>TRBJ2-1|TRBV6-1|.
ASSEAGRGGNEQF
>TRBJ2-7|TRBV20-1|TRBD2
SAHLAGDYYEQY
>TRBJ2-1|TRBV10-3|TRBD1
AITTGTGTNEQF
>TRBJ2-3|TRBV29-1|TRBD2
SVPRTSGGRTDTQY
>TRBJ1-2|TRBV7-9|.
ASSQTATYGYT
>TRBJ2-7|TRBV4-1|.
ASSHTLADPSYEQY
>.|TRBV7-9|.
ASSVEMVGEQY
>TRBJ1-5|TRBV12-3/TRBV12-4|TRBD1
AGSLGQEIISNQPQH
>TRBJ2-7|TRBV12-3/TRBV12-4|TRBD1
ASSLVQGGEQY
>TRBJ1-4|TRBV29-1|TRBD1
SVAYGTGDEKLF
>.|TRBV15|TRBD2
ATSGIIAGDTISYEQY
>TRBJ1-6|TRBV5-1|.
ASSFDSNSPLH
>.|TRBV18|.
ASSPTPTDGAYEQY
>.|TRBV3-1|.
ASSQARQVVRETQY
>TRBJ1-2|TRBV6-5|.
ASSYLLGGINYGYT
>TRBJ2-7|TRBV21-1|.
ASSKSRSGRPYEQY
>TRBJ2-3|TRBV14|TRBD1
ASSQPGQSITDTQY
>TRBJ2-7|TRBV6-2/TRBV6-3|TRBD1
ASSSTGQVLY
>TRBJ2-7|TRBV7-6|.
ASSPRGQLYEQY
>TRBJ2-4|TRBV3-1|.
ASSPPGQLAKNIQY
>TRBJ2-3|TRBV7-2|TRBD1
ASSWTGQSDTQY
>TRBJ2-4|TRBV3-1|TRBD2
ASSQEGSGGAKNIQY
>TRBJ1-1|TRBV13|.
ASSLDWWGAGNNTEAF
>TRBJ1-6|TRBV7-3|.
ASSPTNNSPLY
>TRBJ1-2|TRBV4-1|.
ASSQDRRRPPDGYT
>TRBJ2-2|TRBV20-1|TRBD2
SAILTSGSGSGELF
>TRBJ2-7|TRBV29-1|.
SVGSVLSYEQY
>TRBJ2-6|TRBV28|.
ASSLSGPSGANVLT
>TRBJ2-5|TRBV7-7|.
ASSSNSGGIGETQY
>TRBJ1-2|TRBV9|TRBD1
ASSSLGRIPDRVRGYT
>TRBJ1-5|TRBV7-9|.
ASSSSGILGNQPQH
>TRBJ1-5|TRBV29-1|TRBD1
RTQTGVCNQPQH